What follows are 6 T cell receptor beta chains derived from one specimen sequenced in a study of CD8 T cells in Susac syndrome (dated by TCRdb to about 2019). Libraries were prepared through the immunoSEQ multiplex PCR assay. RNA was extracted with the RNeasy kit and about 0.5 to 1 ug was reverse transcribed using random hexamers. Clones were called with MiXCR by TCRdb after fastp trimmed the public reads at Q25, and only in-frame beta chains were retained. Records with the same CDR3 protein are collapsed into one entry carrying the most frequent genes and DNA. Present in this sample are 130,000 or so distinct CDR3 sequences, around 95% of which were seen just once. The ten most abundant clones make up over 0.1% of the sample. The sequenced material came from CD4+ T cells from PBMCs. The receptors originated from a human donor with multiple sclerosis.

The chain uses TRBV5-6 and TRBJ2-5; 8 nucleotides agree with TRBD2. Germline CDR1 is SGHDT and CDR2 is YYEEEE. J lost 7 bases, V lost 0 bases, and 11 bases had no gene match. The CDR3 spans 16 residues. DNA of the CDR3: TGTGCCAGCAGCTTGGCCAGCGGGGGTTATCAGAGGACCCAGTACTTC. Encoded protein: CASSLASGGYQRTQYF.

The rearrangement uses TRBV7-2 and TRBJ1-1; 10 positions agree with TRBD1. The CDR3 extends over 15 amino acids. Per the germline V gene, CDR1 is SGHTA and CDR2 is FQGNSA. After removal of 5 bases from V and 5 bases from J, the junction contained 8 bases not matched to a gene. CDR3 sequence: CASSADPGQGTEAFF. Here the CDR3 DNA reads TGTGCCAGCAGCGCAGATCCGGGACAGGGGACTGAAGCTTTCTTT.

This CDR3 is CASSIVADYSYEQYF. The CDR3 DNA reads as TGTGCCAGTAGTATAGTAGCCGATTACTCCTACGAGCAGTACTTC. The V call is TRBV19, the J call TRBJ2-7; D is undetermined. V lost 1 base and J lost 0, with 10 bases in between. The CDR3 runs to 15 residues. Germline V gene sequence: CDR1 LNHDA, CDR2 SQIVND (reference sequence).

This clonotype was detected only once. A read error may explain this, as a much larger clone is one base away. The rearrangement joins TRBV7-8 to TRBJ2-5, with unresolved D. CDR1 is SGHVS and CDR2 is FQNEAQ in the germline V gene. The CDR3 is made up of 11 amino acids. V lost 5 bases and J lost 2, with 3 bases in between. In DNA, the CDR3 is TGTGCCAGCAGCGTACAAGAGACCCAGTACTTC. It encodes CASSVQETQYF.

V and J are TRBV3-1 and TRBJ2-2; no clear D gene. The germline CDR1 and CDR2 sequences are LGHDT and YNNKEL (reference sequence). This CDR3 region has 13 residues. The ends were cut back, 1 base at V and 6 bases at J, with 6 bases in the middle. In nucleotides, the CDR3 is TGTGCCAGCAGCCAAGCAGCCGCCGGGGAGCTGTTTTTT. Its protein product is CASSQAAAGELFF.

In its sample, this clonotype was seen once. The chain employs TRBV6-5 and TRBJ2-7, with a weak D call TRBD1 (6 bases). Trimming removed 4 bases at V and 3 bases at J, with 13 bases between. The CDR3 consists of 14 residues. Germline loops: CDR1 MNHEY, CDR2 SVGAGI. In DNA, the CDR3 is TGTGCCAGCAGTTTGGGGGCCCCAAACTACGAGCAGTACTTC. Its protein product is CASSLGAPNYEQYF.